What follows describes a single TCR beta chain. The antigen is undetermined. This sample is part of a study of CD8 T cells in ankylosing spondylitis. Whole-study findings and limits: Ankylosing spondylitis blood appeared to be characterized by a TCR beta motif of roughly eight highly homologous variants. From matched ankylosing spondylitis synovial fluid, disease-linked clones were reportedly recovered at significantly enriched levels. As for the disease-linked clones, they showed a CD8+ phenotype and occurred at relatively low frequencies in peripheral blood.

The TCR beta libraries were generated through quantitative 5'-RACE incorporating molecular barcodes. TCRdb processed the 5' RACE reads anew with MiXCR; each CDR3 protein has one entry. The data show about 200,000 distinct CDR3 sequences, roughly 25% seen once. The CDR3 covers 12 residues. Germline CDR1 is DFQATT and CDR2 is SNEGSKA (reference sequence). The germline V and J ends were trimmed by 5 bases and 4 bases, with 9 bases remaining between them. Sample: blood, either unsorted or a sorted T cell fraction (not recorded which). The sequence was obtained from a male donor with ankylosing spondylitis or in good health (not recorded which). The V gene is TRBV20-1, the J gene TRBJ2-1; D gene uncertain. The CDR3 protein is CSAGQAYNEQFF. In DNA form, the CDR3 reads TGCAGTGCTGGGCAGGCGTACAATGAGCAGTTCTTC.